This TCR beta chain was recorded in a study of blood T cell repertoires in COVID-19. The overall study: Some COVID-19 samples were acute and others convalescent; all came from the United States, Italy and Spain. PBMCs, B-cell-depleted T cells, or T cells provided the cDNA or gDNA that made up the material.

As processed by the authors: Amplification from reference gene primers served as the basis for estimated nucleated cell counts. The table came from immunoSEQ multiplex PCR; TCRdb's copy has only in-frame clones and leaves some out. The V and J calls and clone size come from that table; D and trimming were worked out from the DNA. Here the sample spans around 190,000 clones, more than 70% being singletons. Germline V lookup: CDR1 SGDLS, CDR2 YYNGEE. The CDR3 covers 13 residues. Trimming removed 3 bases at V and 5 bases at J, with 11 bases between. Specimen: peripheral blood. The TCR originated in a young man with active or convalescent COVID-19. The chain combines TRBV9 with TRBJ1-1; D gene ambiguous. The CDR3 spells CASSGLAGTEAFF. The CDR3 region has the DNA TGTGCCAGCAGCGGATTGGCGGGGACTGAAGCTTTCTTT.